This section outlines one T cell receptor beta chain sequence together with its context. V lost 4 bases, J lost 3 bases, and 7 bases lay in between. Per the germline V gene, CDR1 is KGHDR and CDR2 is SFDVKD. The CDR3 contains 13 residues. The data were taken from a study of blood T cell repertoires in COVID-19. Turning to the study itself: The United States, Italy and Spain supplied acute and convalescent COVID-19 samples. Sources were T cells, B-cell-depleted T cells, or PBMCs; the material itself was cDNA or gDNA.

Study processing details: Reference gene primers were amplified, and this amplification served to estimate nucleated cell counts. The data were produced by immunoSEQ multiplex PCR, yet TCRdb's version contains in-frame clones alone and is incomplete. That table furnishes V, J and clone size, whereas the DNA furnished D and trimming. The sample lists 85,000 to 100,000 clones, around 88% seen once, with about 2% in the top ten. The source of this sequence is a middle-aged man with COVID-19, enrolled during active disease. The sample comprised peripheral blood. V gene TRBV24-1 combines with J gene TRBJ2-3, with D unresolved. CDR3 loop: CATSDEKTDTQYF. The CDR3 bases are TGTGCCACCAGTGACGAGAAAACAGATACGCAGTATTTT.